The T cell receptor beta chain described here comes from a study of OX40 agonist ivuxolimab in advanced cancers. Study overall: The patients got ivuxolimab, which is an agonistic anti-OX40 (CD134) antibody.

This clone was detected only once. Germline V gives CDR1 WNHNN, CDR2 SYGVQD (reference sequence). The CDR3 spans 15 residues. V lost 0 bases and J lost 1, with 9 bases in between. Assay used: immunoSEQ multiplex PCR; TCRdb lists only in-frame clones, some missing. Of some 60,000 clones in the sample, about 87% are singletons; the top ten hold over 5%. This receptor was taken from an adult with an advanced solid tumor such as melanoma, head and neck, liver or kidney cancer. Sequenced here: CD4+ or CD8+ T cells sorted from blood, sampled in a trial of the OX40 agonist ivuxolimab. The chain uses TRBV10-1 and TRBJ1-1; D may be TRBD1 (5 bases). The CDR3 DNA reads TGCGCCAGCAGTGAGTCATGGGGACCGAACACTGAAGCTTTCTTT. This translates into CASSESWGPNTEAFF.